This TCR beta chain was sequenced during a study of T cell changes during pregnancy in multiple sclerosis. The germline V gene encodes CDR1 GTSNPN and CDR2 SVGIG (reference sequence). This CDR3 contains 13 residues. Trimming left V 1 base short and J 6 bases short, with 12 bases between. Sequenced by immunoSEQ multiplex PCR; TCRdb stores in-frame clones only, minus some. The table includes tens of thousands of clones, 85% to 95% detected once. The J gene is TRBJ2-5, the V gene TRBV30; the D gene is possibly TRBD1 (5 bases). Sample: CD4+ T cells from peripheral blood mononuclear cells, taken in the third trimester of pregnancy. This TCR came from a female donor with multiple sclerosis, enrolled in a pregnancy study. This chain's CDR3 is CAWSERGIKTQYF. The DNA of the CDR3 is TGTGCCTGGAGTGAAAGGGGAATAAAGACCCAGTACTTC.